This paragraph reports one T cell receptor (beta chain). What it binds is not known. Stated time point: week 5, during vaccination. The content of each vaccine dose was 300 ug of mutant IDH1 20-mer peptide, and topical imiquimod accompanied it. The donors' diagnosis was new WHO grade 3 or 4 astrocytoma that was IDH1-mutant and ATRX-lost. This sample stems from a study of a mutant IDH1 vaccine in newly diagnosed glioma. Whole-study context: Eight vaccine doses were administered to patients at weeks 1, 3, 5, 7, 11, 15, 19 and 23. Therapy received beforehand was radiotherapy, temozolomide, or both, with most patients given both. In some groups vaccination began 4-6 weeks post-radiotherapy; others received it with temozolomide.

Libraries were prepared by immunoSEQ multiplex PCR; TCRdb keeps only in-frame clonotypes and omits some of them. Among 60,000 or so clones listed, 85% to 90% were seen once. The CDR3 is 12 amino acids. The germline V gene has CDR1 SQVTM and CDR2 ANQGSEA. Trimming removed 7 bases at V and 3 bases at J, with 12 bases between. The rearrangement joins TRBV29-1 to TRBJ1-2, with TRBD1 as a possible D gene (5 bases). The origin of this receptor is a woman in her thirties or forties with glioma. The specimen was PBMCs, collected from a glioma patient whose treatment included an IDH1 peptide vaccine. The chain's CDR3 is CSARTSYYGYTF. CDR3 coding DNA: TGCAGCGCTAGGACATCCTACTATGGCTACACCTTC.